Listed here are 15 T cell receptor beta chains from one sample, sequenced in a study of T cell responses to AZD1222 COVID-19 vaccine. Clones were sequenced by immunoSEQ multiplex PCR, and TCRdb holds only the in-frame ones, with some missing. Of 85,000 to 130,000 clones in the sample, roughly 90% were seen once. The source was peripheral blood, collected on day 0 of AZD1222 vaccination. Receptors were obtained from an adult in good health.

The chain links TRBV7-3 to TRBJ1-5; D unresolved. Trimming removed 4 bases from V and 3 bases from J, with 10 bases in between. Germline V gives CDR1 SGHTA, CDR2 FQGTGA. This CDR3 comprises 14 residues. CDR3 DNA sequence: TGTGCCAGCAGCTCCCACGGGGTCAATCAGCCCCAGCATTTT. As protein: CASSSHGVNQPQHF.

The gene calls are TRBV28 and TRBJ2-3; 8 bases are shared with TRBD1. The junction had 7 bases not matched to a gene; V was cut back by 7 bases and J by 4 bases. The CDR3 is 14 amino acids. The germline V gene encodes CDR1 MDHEN and CDR2 SYDVKM. CDR3 in amino acids: CASMAPGGPDTQYF. In DNA, the CDR3 is TGTGCCAGCATGGCCCCAGGGGGCCCAGATACGCAGTATTTT.

The chain recombines TRBV4-3 with TRBJ2-7; perhaps TRBD1 as D (6 bases). V shed 0 bases and J shed 1 base, with 16 bases lying between them. This CDR3 is 17 amino acids long. Germline V lookup: CDR1 LGHNA, CDR2 YSLEER. CDR3 sequence (DNA): TGCGCCAGCAGCCAAGAAGAACCAGACAGGTTTTCCTACGAGCAGTACTTC. It translates to CASSQEEPDRFSYEQYF.

This sequence joins TRBV9 and TRBJ1-4; D is unclear. This CDR3 has 12 residues. Germline V gene lookup returns CDR1 SGDLS and CDR2 YYNGEE. The germline V and J ends were trimmed by 3 bases and 8 bases, with 8 bases remaining between them. CDR3 amino acids: CASSALGEKLFF. Written as DNA, the CDR3 is TGTGCCAGCAGCGCCTTGGGGGAAAAACTGTTTTTT.

V usage is TRBV18 and J usage is TRBJ2-7, with D perhaps TRBD1 (6 bases). The CDR3 has 14 amino acids. V was pared by 4 bases and J by 6 bases, with 16 bases between. CDR1 KGHSH and CDR2 LQKENI come from the germline V gene. CDR3 DNA sequence: TGTGCCAGCTCACAACCCGGGACAACCCTCGAGCAGTACTTC. This encodes CASSQPGTTLEQYF.

V and J are TRBV3-1 (or the pseudogene TRBV3-2) and TRBJ2-7; perhaps TRBD1 as D (5 bases). The V and J ends lost 4 bases and 5 bases respectively, with 12 bases between them. The CDR3 sequence is 13 residues long. Germline V gene sequence: CDR1 LGHDT, CDR2 YNNKEL (reference sequence). In DNA form, the CDR3 reads TGTGCCAGCAGCCTTCAGGGTAATGACGAGCAGTACTTC. Translated: CASSLQGNDEQYF.

J is TRBJ2-2 and V is TRBV5-5; 10 nucleotides align to TRBD2. This CDR3 spans 17 amino acids. Trimming removed 0 bases from V and 2 bases from J; junction bases left unmatched: 4. Germline CDR1 reads SGHKS; CDR2 reads YYEKEE (reference sequence). CDR3 region: CASSLVLAGGNTGELFF. The CDR3, as DNA: TGTGCCAGCAGCTTGGTCTTAGCGGGAGGAAACACCGGGGAGCTGTTTTTT.

The chain links TRBV7-2 to TRBJ2-7; 9 positions agree with TRBD2. Trimming at V came to 5 bases and at J to 2 bases, leaving 10 bases not matched to a gene. Germline-derived CDR1 and CDR2 are SGHTA and FQGNSA. This CDR3 comprises 16 residues. CDR3 in DNA: TGTGCCAGCAGCCCCTATAGGGCTAGCGGGACCTACGAGCAGTACTTC. It is translated as CASSPYRASGTYEQYF.

The chain combines TRBV29-1 with TRBJ2-4, with D possibly being TRBD1 or TRBD2 (5 bases each). Trimming removed 7 bases at V and 5 bases at J, with 15 bases between. Looked up from germline, CDR1 is SQVTM and CDR2 is ANQGSEA. The CDR3 covers 13 residues. The CDR3 reads CSARGLGENIQYF. CDR3 bases: TGCAGCGCTCGTGGGTTGGGGGAAAACATTCAGTACTTC. The variable domain in full, with the rest retrieved from reference TRBV29-1 and TRBJ2-4, is SAVISQKPSRDICQRGTSLTIQCQVDSQVTMMFWYRQQPGQSLTLIATANQGSEATYESGFVIDKFPISRPNLTFSTLTVSNMSPEDSSIYLCSARGLGENIQYFGAGTRLSVL.

V gene TRBV28 combines with J gene TRBJ1-5; 7 bases agree with TRBD1. Germline CDR1 MDHEN, CDR2 SYDVKM. There are 15 residues in the CDR3. V dropped 3 bases and J dropped 4; count of bases not matched to a gene: 6. CDR3 in DNA: TGTGCCAGCAGTTTGGGGGGACAGCGTAATCAGCCCCAGCATTTT. It yields the protein CASSLGGQRNQPQHF.

The chain employs TRBV11-2 and TRBJ2-7; 7 bases agree with TRBD1. V gave up 1 base and J gave up 0 bases; unmatched junction bases: 3. Germline V gives CDR1 SGHAT, CDR2 FQNNGV. The CDR3 extends over 15 amino acids. The CDR3, as DNA: TGTGCCAGCAGCTTAGGGTACAGGGGCTCCTACGAGCAGTACTTC. Encoded protein: CASSLGYRGSYEQYF.

The sample holds one count of this clone. V and J are TRBV9 and TRBJ2-7; possible D gene TRBD1, 6 bases. From germline, CDR1 is SGDLS and CDR2 YYNGEE. The CDR3 totals 15 residues. V was cut by 0 bases and J by 6 bases, with 16 bases left in between. CDR3 DNA: TGTGCCAGCAGCGTAGGTGGGACACGGCCCGGCGAGCAGTACTTC. It yields the protein CASSVGGTRPGEQYF.

A single count supports this clone. This chain links TRBV9 with TRBJ2-5, with D perhaps assigned TRBD1 or TRBD2 (5 bases each). Trimming shortened V by 4 bases and J by 5 bases, and 12 bases separated the two germline ends. The V gene's germline CDR1 is SGDLS and CDR2 YYNGEE. This CDR3 is built from 13 residues. The CDR3 here is CASSKRTRETQYF. CDR3 in DNA: TGTGCCAGCAGCAAGCGGACAAGGGAGACCCAGTACTTC.

The chain is built from TRBV28 and TRBJ2-1, with D possibly matching TRBD1 (6 bases). CDR3 length: 16 amino acids. With 4 bases removed from V and 4 bases from J, the gap between germline ends came to 17 bases. Germline V lookup: CDR1 MDHEN, CDR2 SYDVKM. CDR3 region: CASSSFGSGDYNEQFF. Written as DNA, the CDR3 is TGTGCCAGCAGTTCCTTCGGGTCAGGGGATTACAATGAGCAGTTCTTC. Together with reference TRBV28 and TRBJ2-1, the CDR3 gives the full variable domain: DVKVTQSSRYLVKRTGEKVFLECVQDMDHENMFWYRQDPGLGLRLIYFSYDVKMKEKGDIPEGYSVSREKKERFSLILESASTNQTSMYLCASSSFGSGDYNEQFFGPGTRLTVL.

The chain couples TRBV6-2 or TRBV6-3 to TRBJ1-1; D is unclear. This CDR3 comprises 14 residues. Trimming cost V 0 bases and J 6 bases, with 11 bases left between them. CDR1 and CDR2 (germline): MNHEY, SVGEGT. The CDR3: CASSYSKVPPEAFF. The DNA of the CDR3 is TGTGCCAGCAGTTACTCGAAGGTACCCCCTGAAGCTTTCTTT.